The rows below give T cell receptor beta chains drawn from one sample of a study of regulatory T cells in long-lasting Graves disease. TCRdb analysed the multiplex PCR reads with MiXCR anew, one entry per CDR3 protein. This table holds 350,000 to 500,000 distinct CDR3 sequences, 14% found once. A further study also used this sample, focusing on T cells in Graves' hyperthyroidism and ophthalmopathy.

The source was peripheral blood mononuclear cells (PBMCs), collected at new diagnosis, from a patient treated with antithyroid drugs. The receptor source for this set is a woman aged 50 to 60 with Graves disease. CDR3s include the opening cysteine and the closing phenylalanine or tryptophan. The D gene is left open where the match is weak. Some rows have no size entry. The others give once, few or many, or a class for an expanded clone.

CDR3 protein: CASSMGLSRITDTQYF
CDR3 DNA: TGTGCCAGTAGTATGGGTTTGTCGAGGATCACAGATACGCAGTATTTT
J gene: TRBJ2-3
D gene: .
V gene: TRBV19
clone size: few

CDR3 protein: CASSGRLAVYNEQFF
CDR3 DNA: TGTGCCAGTAGTGGACGACTAGCGGTGTACAATGAGCAGTTCTTC
J gene: TRBJ2-1
D gene: TRBD2
V gene: TRBV19
clone size: .

CDR3 protein: CASSVPLEGPDTQYF
CDR3 DNA: TGTGCCAGCAGCGTACCCCTCGAGGGCCCAGATACGCAGTATTTT
J gene: TRBJ2-3
D gene: .
V gene: TRBV9
clone size: few

CDR3 protein: CAISEESATNTGELFF
CDR3 DNA: TGTGCCATCAGTGAGGAAAGCGCCACGAACACCGGGGAGCTGTTTTTT
J gene: TRBJ2-2
D gene: .
V gene: TRBV10-3
clone size: .

CDR3 protein: CASSEDGLDYGYTF
CDR3 DNA: TGTGCCAGCAGTGAGGACGGCCTGGACTATGGCTACACCTTC
J gene: TRBJ1-2
D gene: .
V gene: TRBV2
clone size: many

CDR3 protein: CASSFFAPLAGTGELFF
CDR3 DNA: TGTGCCAGCAGTTTTTTCGCCCCCCTTGCTGGGACCGGGGAGCTGTTTTTT
J gene: TRBJ2-2
D gene: .
V gene: TRBV12-3/TRBV12-4
clone size: many

CDR3 protein: CASSIQVISYEQYF
CDR3 DNA: TGTGCCAGCAGTATACAGGTCATCTCCTACGAGCAGTACTTC
J gene: TRBJ2-7
D gene: .
V gene: TRBV12-3/TRBV12-4
clone size: many

CDR3 protein: CASSPAVTYNEQFF
CDR3 DNA: TGTGCCAGCAGCCCCGCGGTTACCTACAATGAGCAGTTCTTC
J gene: TRBJ2-1
D gene: .
V gene: TRBV5-5
clone size: many

CDR3 protein: CASSNSGSEGNEQFF
CDR3 DNA: TGTGCCAGCAGTAACAGCGGGAGTGAGGGCAATGAGCAGTTCTTC
J gene: TRBJ2-1
D gene: TRBD2
V gene: TRBV27
clone size: many

CDR3 protein: CASSYSVSGQETQFF
CDR3 DNA: TGTGCCAGCAGTTACTCGGTTAGCGGGCAAGAGACTCAGTTCTTC
J gene: TRBJ2-1
D gene: TRBD2
V gene: TRBV6-6
clone size: .

CDR3 protein: CASRRQGGSAYEQYF
CDR3 DNA: TGTGCCAGCAGGCGACAGGGGGGTTCGGCCTACGAGCAGTACTTC
J gene: TRBJ2-7
D gene: TRBD1
V gene: TRBV12-3/TRBV12-4
clone size: .

CDR3 protein: CASTSRTSGRWYNEQFF
CDR3 DNA: TGTGCCAGCACCTCGAGGACTAGCGGGAGGTGGTACAATGAGCAGTTCTTC
J gene: TRBJ2-1
D gene: TRBD2
V gene: TRBV28
clone size: many